This T cell receptor (beta chain) was observed in a study of T-cell memory formation after mild COVID-19. Study-wide context: TCR clusters largely stayed donor specific.

It was 5'RACE with constant-segment primers that produced the TCR alpha and TCR beta cDNA libraries, which carried sample barcodes and UMIs. TCRdb re-analysed the 5' RACE reads in MiXCR, keeping a single row per CDR3 protein. The data hold around 510,000 distinct CDR3 sequences, with 20% to 25% observed a single time. The CDR3 extends over 12 amino acids. Germline CDR1 and CDR2: SGDLS and YYNGEE. Trimming shortened V by 0 bases and J by 7 bases, and 4 bases separated the two germline ends. The chain recombines TRBV9 with TRBJ2-2; D gene ambiguous. Sequencing was done on a sample of PBMCs or a T cell subset sorted from them (not recorded which). This receptor was taken from an adult woman who had mild COVID-19 (a few samples of this study predate the infection). Cell type and time point are not known. The CDR3: CASSVVSGELFF. CDR3 DNA sequence: TGTGCCAGCAGCGTAGTAAGCGGGGAGCTGTTTTTT.